This T cell receptor (beta chain) was sequenced for a study of T cells in Graves' hyperthyroidism and ophthalmopathy. It was RNA transcripts that yielded the amplified TCR beta CDR3 regions. Primed by the HTBI set, a first-round RT-PCR was run on the TCR CDR3. MiXCR, applied by TCRdb to the multiplex PCR reads, yields one record per CDR3 protein. The sample contains about 59,000 distinct CDR3 sequences, approximately 53% of which appear only once. This clonotype was seen repeatedly, ten times or more. The junction had 4 bases not matched to a gene; V was cut back by 7 bases and J by 4 bases. Germline lookup yields CDR1 MRHNA and CDR2 SNTAGT. The CDR3 runs 12 residues.

The rearrangement joins TRBV6-4 to TRBJ2-7, with TRBD1 matching over 7 bases. The sequenced sample consisted of blood. The receptor comes from a woman aged 55-75 years with Graves' ophthalmopathy. The CDR3 loop reads CASKGAFYEQYF. The CDR3 DNA reads TGTGCCAGCAAGGGGGCGTTTTACGAGCAGTACTTC.